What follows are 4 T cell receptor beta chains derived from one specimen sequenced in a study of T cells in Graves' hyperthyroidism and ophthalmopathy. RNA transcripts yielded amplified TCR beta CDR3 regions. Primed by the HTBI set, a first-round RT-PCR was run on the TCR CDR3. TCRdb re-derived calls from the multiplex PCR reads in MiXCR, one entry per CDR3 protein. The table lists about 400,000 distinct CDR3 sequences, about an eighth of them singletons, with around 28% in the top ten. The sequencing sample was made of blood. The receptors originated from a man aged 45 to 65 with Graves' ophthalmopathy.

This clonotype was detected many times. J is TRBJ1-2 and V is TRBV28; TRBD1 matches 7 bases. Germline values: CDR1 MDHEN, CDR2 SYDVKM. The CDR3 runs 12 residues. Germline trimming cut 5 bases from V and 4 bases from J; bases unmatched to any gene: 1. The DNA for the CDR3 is TGTGCCAGCAGTCCAGGGGGCTATGGCTACACCTTC. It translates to CASSPGGYGYTF.

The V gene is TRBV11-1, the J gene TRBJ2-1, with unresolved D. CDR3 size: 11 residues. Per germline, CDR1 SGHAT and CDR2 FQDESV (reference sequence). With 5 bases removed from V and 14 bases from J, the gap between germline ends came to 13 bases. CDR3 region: CASSLTGPEFF. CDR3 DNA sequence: TGTGCCAGCAGCCTAACCGGCCCGGAGTTCTTC.

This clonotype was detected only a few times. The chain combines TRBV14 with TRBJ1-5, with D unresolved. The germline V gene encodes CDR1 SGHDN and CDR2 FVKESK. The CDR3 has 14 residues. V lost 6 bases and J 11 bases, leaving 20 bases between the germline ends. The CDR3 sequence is CASSHRTVRSAQHF. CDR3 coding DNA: TGTGCCAGCAGTCATCGGACGGTTCGTTCAGCCCAGCATTTT. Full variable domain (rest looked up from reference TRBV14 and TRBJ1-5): EAGVTQFPSHSVIEKGQTVTLRCDPISGHDNLYWYRRVMGKEIKFLLHFVKESKQDESGMPNNRFLAERTGGTYSTLKVQPAELEDSGVYFCASSHRTVRSAQHFGDGTRLSIL.

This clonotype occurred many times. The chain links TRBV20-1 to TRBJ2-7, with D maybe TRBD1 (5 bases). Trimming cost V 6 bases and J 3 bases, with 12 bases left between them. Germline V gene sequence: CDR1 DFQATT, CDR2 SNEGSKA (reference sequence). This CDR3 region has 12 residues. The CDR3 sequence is CSAETQGYEQYF. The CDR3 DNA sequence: TGCAGTGCGGAAACTCAGGGCTACGAGCAGTACTTC.